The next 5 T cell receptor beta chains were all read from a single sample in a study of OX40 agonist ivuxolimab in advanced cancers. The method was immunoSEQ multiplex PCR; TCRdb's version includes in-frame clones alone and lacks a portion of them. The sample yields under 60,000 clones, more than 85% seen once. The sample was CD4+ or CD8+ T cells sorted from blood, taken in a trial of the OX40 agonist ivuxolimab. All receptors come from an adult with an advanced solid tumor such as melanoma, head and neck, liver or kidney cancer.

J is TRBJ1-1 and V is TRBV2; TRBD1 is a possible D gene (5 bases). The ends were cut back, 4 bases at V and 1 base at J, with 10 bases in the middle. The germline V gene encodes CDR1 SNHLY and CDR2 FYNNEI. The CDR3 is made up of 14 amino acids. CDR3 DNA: TGTGCCAGCAGTGGAGACAGCCAGAACACTGAAGCTTTCTTT. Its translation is CASSGDSQNTEAFF.

The CDR3 reads CASSLEEGALDYGYTF. DNA of the CDR3: TGTGCCAGCAGCTTGGAGGAGGGGGCGCTGGACTATGGCTACACCTTC. The chain is built from TRBV5-5 and TRBJ1-2; 7 bases map to TRBD1. The junction had 8 bases not matched to a gene; V was cut back by 0 bases and J by 3 bases. The length of the CDR3 is 16 residues. Looked up from germline, CDR1 is SGHKS and CDR2 is YYEKEE (reference sequence).

The CDR3 here is CASSLGPYYEQYF. The CDR3 DNA reads as TGTGCCAGCAGTTTAGGCCCATACTACGAGCAGTACTTC. This chain joins TRBV27 and TRBJ2-7; D unclear. The CDR3 length is 13 residues. The germline CDR1 and CDR2 sequences are MNHEY and SMNVEV (reference sequence). Between the trimmed V and J ends, which lost 2 bases and 3 bases, there was a span of 8 bases.

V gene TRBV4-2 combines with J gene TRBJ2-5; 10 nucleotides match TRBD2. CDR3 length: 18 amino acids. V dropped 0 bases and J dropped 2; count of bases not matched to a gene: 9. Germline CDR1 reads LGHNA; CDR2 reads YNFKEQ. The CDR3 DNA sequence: TGTGCCAGCAGCCAAGATCGTCGAGCTAGCGGGGGTCAAGAGACCCAGTACTTC. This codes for CASSQDRRASGGQETQYF.

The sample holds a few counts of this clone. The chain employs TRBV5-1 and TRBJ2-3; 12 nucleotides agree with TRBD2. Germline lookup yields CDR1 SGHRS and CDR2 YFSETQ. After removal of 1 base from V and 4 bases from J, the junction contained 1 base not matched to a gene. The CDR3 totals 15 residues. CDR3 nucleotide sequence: TGCGCCAGCAGCTTGACTAGCGGGGGGTCAGATACGCAGTATTTT. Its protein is CASSLTSGGSDTQYF.